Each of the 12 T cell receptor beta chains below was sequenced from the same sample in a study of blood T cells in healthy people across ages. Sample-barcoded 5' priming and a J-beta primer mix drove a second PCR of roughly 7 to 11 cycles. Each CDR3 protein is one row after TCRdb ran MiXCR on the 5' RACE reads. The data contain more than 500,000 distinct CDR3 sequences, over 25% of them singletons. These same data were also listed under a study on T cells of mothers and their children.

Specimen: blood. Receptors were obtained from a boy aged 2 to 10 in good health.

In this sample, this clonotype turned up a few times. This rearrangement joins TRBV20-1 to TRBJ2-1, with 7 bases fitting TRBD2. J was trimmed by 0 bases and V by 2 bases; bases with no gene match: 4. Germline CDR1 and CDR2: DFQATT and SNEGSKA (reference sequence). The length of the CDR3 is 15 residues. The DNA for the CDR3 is TGCAGTGCTAGACTAGCGGCAGCCTCCTACAATGAGCAGTTCTTC. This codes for CSARLAAASYNEQFF.

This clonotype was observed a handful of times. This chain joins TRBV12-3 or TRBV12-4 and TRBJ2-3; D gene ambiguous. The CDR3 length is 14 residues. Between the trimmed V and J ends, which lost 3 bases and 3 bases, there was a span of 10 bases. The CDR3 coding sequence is TGTGCCAGCAGTTTTGCGGCGGTGACAGATACGCAGTATTTT. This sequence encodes CASSFAAVTDTQYF.

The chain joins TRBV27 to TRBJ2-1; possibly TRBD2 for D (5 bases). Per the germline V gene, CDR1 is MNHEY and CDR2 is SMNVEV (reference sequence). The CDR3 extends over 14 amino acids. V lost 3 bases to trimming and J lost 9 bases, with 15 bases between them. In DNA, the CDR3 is TGTGCCAGCAGTTTTCGGTCACTAGTTCTTGAGCAGTTCTTC. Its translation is CASSFRSLVLEQFF.

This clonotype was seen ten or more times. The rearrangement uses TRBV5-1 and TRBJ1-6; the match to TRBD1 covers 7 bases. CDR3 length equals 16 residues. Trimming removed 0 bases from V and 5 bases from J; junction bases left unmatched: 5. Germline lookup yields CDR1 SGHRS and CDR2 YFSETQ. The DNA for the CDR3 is TGCGCCAGCAGCTTGGAACAGGGGAAGAATAATTCACCCCTCCACTTT. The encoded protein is CASSLEQGKNNSPLHF.

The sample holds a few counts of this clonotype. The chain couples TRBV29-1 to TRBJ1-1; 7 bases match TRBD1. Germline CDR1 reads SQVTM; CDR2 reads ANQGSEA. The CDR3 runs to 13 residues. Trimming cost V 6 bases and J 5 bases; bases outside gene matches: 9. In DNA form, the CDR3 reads TGCAGCGTACTAACAGGGGCGGGAACTGAAGCTTTCTTT. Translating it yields CSVLTGAGTEAFF. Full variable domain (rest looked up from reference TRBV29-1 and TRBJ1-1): SAVISQKPSRDICQRGTSLTIQCQVDSQVTMMFWYRQQPGQSLTLIATANQGSEATYESGFVIDKFPISRPNLTFSTLTVSNMSPEDSSIYLCSVLTGAGTEAFFGQGTRLTVV.

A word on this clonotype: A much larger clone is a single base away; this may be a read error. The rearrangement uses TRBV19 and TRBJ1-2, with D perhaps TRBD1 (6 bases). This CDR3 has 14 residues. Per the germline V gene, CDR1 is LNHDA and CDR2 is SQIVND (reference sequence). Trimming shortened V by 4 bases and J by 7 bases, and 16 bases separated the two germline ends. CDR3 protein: CASSNPGEDCGYTF. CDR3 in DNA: TGTGCCAGTAGTAACCCAGGGGAGGACTGTGGCTACACCTTC.

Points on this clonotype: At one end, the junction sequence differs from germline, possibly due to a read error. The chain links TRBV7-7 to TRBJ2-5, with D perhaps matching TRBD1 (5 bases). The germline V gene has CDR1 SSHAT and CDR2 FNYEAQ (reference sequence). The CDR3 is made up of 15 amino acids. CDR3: CASSFSATAQETQYF. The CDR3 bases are TGTGCTAGCAGCTTTTCCGCGACAGCCCAAGAGACCCAGTACTTC. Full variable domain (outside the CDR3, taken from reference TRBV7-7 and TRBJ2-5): GAGVSQSPRYKVTKRGQDVTLRCDPISSHATLYWYQQALGQGPEFLTYFNYEAQPDKSGLPSDRFSAERPEGSISTLTIQRTEQRDSAMYRCASSFSATAQETQYFGPGTRLLVL.

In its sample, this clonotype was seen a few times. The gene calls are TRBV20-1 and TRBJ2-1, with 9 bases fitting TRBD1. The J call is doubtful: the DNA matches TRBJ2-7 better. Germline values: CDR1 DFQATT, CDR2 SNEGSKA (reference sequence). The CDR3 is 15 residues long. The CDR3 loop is CSAKDIGTGSYEQYF. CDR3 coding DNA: TGCAGTGCTAAGGATATAGGGACAGGGTCCTACGAGCAGTACTTC.

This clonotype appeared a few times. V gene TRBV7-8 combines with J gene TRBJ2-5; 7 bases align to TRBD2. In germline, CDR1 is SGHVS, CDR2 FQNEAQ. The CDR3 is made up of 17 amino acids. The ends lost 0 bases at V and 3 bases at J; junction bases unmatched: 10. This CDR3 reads CASSLARWGLLKETQYF. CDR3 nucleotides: TGTGCCAGCAGCTTAGCGAGGTGGGGACTATTGAAAGAGACCCAGTACTTC.

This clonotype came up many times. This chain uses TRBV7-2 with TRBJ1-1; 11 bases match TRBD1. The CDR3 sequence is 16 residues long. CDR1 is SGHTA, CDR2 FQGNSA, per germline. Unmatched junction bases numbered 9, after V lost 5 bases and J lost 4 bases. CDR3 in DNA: TGTGCCAGCAGCGTCCGGGACAGGGGGTTTGGCACTGAAGCTTTCTTT. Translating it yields CASSVRDRGFGTEAFF.

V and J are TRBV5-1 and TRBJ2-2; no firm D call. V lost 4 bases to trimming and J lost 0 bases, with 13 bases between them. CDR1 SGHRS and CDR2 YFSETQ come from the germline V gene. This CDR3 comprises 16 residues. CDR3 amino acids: CASSPSYPANTGELFF. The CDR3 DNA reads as TGCGCCAGCAGCCCCAGCTACCCCGCGAACACCGGGGAGCTGTTTTTT. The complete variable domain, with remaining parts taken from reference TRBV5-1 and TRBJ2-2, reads KAGVTQTPRYLIKTRGQQVTLSCSPISGHRSVSWYQQTPGQGLQFLFEYFSETQRNKGNFPGRFSGRQFSNSRSEMNVSTLELGDSALYLCASSPSYPANTGELFFGEGSRLTVL.

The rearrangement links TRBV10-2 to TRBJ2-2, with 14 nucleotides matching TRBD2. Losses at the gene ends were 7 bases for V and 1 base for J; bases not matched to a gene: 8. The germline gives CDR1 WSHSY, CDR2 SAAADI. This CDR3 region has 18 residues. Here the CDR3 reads CASKPPGLAGENTGELFF. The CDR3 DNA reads TGCGCCAGCAAGCCCCCGGGACTAGCGGGGGAGAACACCGGGGAGCTGTTTTTT.